This TCR beta chain was sequenced in a study of CD8+ T cells in alopecia areata. V lost 4 bases, J lost 0 bases, and 19 bases lay in between. CDR3 length: 17 residues. Per germline, CDR1 MGHRA and CDR2 YSYEKL. Patients with alopecia areata provided lesional scalp punch biopsies as well as peripheral blood. PBMCs were stained for CD3, CD4 and CD8, and CD4+ and CD8+ T cells were sorted. Once RNA had been extracted, it was reverse transcribed into cDNA to act as the sequencing template. Sequenced by immunoSEQ multiplex PCR; TCRdb stores in-frame clones only, minus some. The sample holds 45,000 to 70,000 clones, about 96% seen once.

V usage is TRBV4-1 and J usage is TRBJ2-7; D may match TRBD1 or TRBD2 (7 bases each). This TCR came from a human donor with alopecia areata. The source was CD8+ T cells sorted from blood, collected at week 0. The CDR3 is CASSPGGSTGISYEQYF. CDR3 bases: TGCGCCAGCAGCCCCGGGGGGTCGACAGGGATCTCCTACGAGCAGTACTTC.